The 6 T cell receptor beta chains presented below share a single source sample, sequenced in a study of T cells in Graves' hyperthyroidism and ophthalmopathy (dated by TCRdb to about 2019). The library was made by multiplex PCR. The listed sequencing device is Illumina HiSeq 2000. TCR beta CDR3 regions were amplified from RNA transcripts. The first round of RT-PCR for the TCR CDR3 was performed with the HTBI primer set and the Qiagen OneStep RT-PCR kit. Using fastp at Q25 and MiXCR, TCRdb reprocessed the public reads and kept productive beta chains. A single entry per CDR3 protein holds the most common genes and DNA from its merged rows. A total of about 360,000 distinct CDR3 sequences appear in this sample, less than 15% of them only once. About a fifth of the sample is taken by the ten largest. Sequencing used blood. These receptors came from a man under 40 with Graves' hyperthyroidism that later progressed to Graves' ophthalmopathy.

In its sample, this clonotype was seen a few times. The chain joins TRBV20-1 to TRBJ1-6, with TRBD1 matching 7 bases. Germline CDR1 reads DFQATT; CDR2 reads SNEGSKA (reference sequence). This CDR3 is built from 13 residues. The V segment lost 6 bases and the J segment 9 bases; nucleotides outside the gene matches: 8. CDR3 nucleotide sequence: TGCAGTGCCGGAGACAGGGCTGGTTCACCCCTCCACTTT. This gives the protein CSAGDRAGSPLHF.

The chain has TRBV5-1 and TRBJ1-4, with unresolved D. V was clipped by 4 bases and J by 0 bases, with 1 base between them. There are 12 residues in the CDR3. Germline-derived CDR1 and CDR2 are SGHRS and YFSETQ. The CDR3 loop is CASSPTNEKLFF. CDR3 DNA: TGCGCCAGCAGCCCAACTAATGAAAAACTGTTTTTT.

This clonotype was counted many times. The chain has TRBV28 and TRBJ1-1, with no clear D. V was trimmed by 5 bases and J by 6 bases, leaving 16 bases between them. In germline, CDR1 is MDHEN, CDR2 SYDVKM. This CDR3 region has 14 residues. The CDR3 here is CASSRAGVFPEAFF. In nucleotides, the CDR3 is TGTGCCAGCAGTCGCGCCGGGGTATTCCCTGAAGCTTTCTTT.

This clonotype was observed at least ten times. This sequence joins TRBV11-2 and TRBJ2-3, with D possibly TRBD1 on 6 matching bases. Germline V gives CDR1 SGHAT, CDR2 FQNNGV. This CDR3 region has 15 residues. V was cut by 5 bases and J by 5 bases, with 17 bases left in between. CDR3 residues: CASSKVLGAGDTQYF. DNA of the CDR3: TGTGCCAGCAGCAAAGTACTGGGGGCGGGAGATACGCAGTATTTT.

This clonotype was counted ten times or more. The chain recombines TRBV24-1 with TRBJ2-5; D is tentatively TRBD1 or TRBD2 (5 bases each). V shed 6 bases and J shed 5 bases, with 9 bases lying between them. The germline gives CDR1 KGHDR, CDR2 SFDVKD. This CDR3 has 12 residues. CDR3 in amino acids: CATSTEGETQYF. The CDR3 DNA is TGTGCCACCAGTACTGAGGGGGAGACCCAGTACTTC.

V is TRBV27 and J is TRBJ1-2; D is perhaps TRBD1 (6 bases). Germline values: CDR1 MNHEY, CDR2 SMNVEV (reference sequence). This CDR3 is 14 amino acids long. V lost 6 bases to trimming and J lost 5 bases, with 16 bases between them. CDR3 residues: CASREITGRYGYTF. CDR3 DNA: TGTGCCAGCAGAGAAATAACAGGGCGGTATGGCTACACCTTC.